This entry is about one T cell receptor (beta chain). This sample was taken from a study of PD-L1 blockade in urothelial cancer. Assay: immunoSEQ multiplex PCR; the TCRdb copy retains only in-frame clones and omits some. The table includes about 37,000 clones, 82% detected once. The sample in question was PBMCs, obtained around atezolizumab (anti-PD-L1) treatment. The sequence derives from a man aged 60 to 75 with urothelial cancer.

The DNA for the CDR3 is TGTGCCAGCAGCCAAGACGGCCCGGGGAACGAGCAGTACTTC. This translates into CASSQDGPGNEQYF. The chain recombines TRBV4-2 with TRBJ2-7; D might be TRBD2 (5 bases). The CDR3 totals 14 residues. V lost 0 bases to trimming and J lost 5 bases, with 11 bases between them. The V gene's germline CDR1 is LGHNA and CDR2 YNFKEQ.